These T cell receptor beta chains were read from a single sample in a study of shared clonotypes between healthy human individuals. Using immunoSEQ multiplex PCR, the repertoire was profiled, and TCRdb retains in-frame clones only, with some absent. The sample lists about 2 million clones, approximately 94% seen once, with around 1% in the top ten. The sample taken for sequencing was naive CD8+ T cells sorted from blood. The origin of the receptors is a man aged 18 to 30 in good health. Each CDR3 is given with its conserved first and last residue. The order of the fields is clone size, D gene, V gene, J gene, CDR3 protein, CDR3 DNA. The D gene is left open where the match is weak. Clone size is stated in some rows and not others, as once, few, many or a class when expanded.

clone size: .; D gene: TRBD1; V gene: TRBV2; J gene: TRBJ1-5; CDR3 protein: CASSDGQEPYSNQPQHF; CDR3 DNA: TGTGCCAGCAGTGACGGACAGGAACCTTATAGCAATCAGCCCCAGCATTTT
clone size: .; D gene: .; V gene: TRBV14; J gene: TRBJ2-3; CDR3 protein: CASSQGHNTDTQYF; CDR3 DNA: TGTGCCAGCAGCCAAGGACATAATACAGATACGCAGTATTTT
clone size: .; D gene: .; V gene: TRBV4-3; J gene: TRBJ2-3; CDR3 protein: CASSQELMDFPRGTQYF; CDR3 DNA: TGCGCCAGCAGCCAAGAGCTCATGGACTTCCCCCGAGGTACGCAGTATTTT
clone size: .; D gene: TRBD1; V gene: TRBV27; J gene: TRBJ2-7; CDR3 protein: CASSPLDRPYEQYF; CDR3 DNA: TGTGCCAGCAGTCCCCTGGACAGGCCCTACGAGCAGTACTTC
clone size: .; D gene: .; V gene: TRBV18; J gene: TRBJ1-2; CDR3 protein: CASSPDSLREGREYGYTF; CDR3 DNA: TGTGCCAGCTCACCAGATTCTCTCAGGGAGGGCCGGGAATATGGCTACACCTTC
clone size: once; D gene: .; V gene: TRBV18; J gene: TRBJ2-1; CDR3 protein: CASSPLDTNEQFF; CDR3 DNA: TGTGCCAGCTCACCTTTGGACACAAATGAGCAGTTCTTC
clone size: .; D gene: .; V gene: TRBV4-2; J gene: TRBJ2-7; CDR3 protein: CASSQRDQTYEQYF; CDR3 DNA: TGTGCCAGCAGCCAGAGGGACCAAACCTACGAGCAGTACTTC
clone size: .; D gene: .; V gene: TRBV6-5; J gene: TRBJ2-7; CDR3 protein: CATTGPYEQYF; CDR3 DNA: TGTGCCACCACAGGCCCCTACGAGCAGTACTTC
clone size: .; D gene: TRBD2; V gene: TRBV7-9; J gene: TRBJ2-5; CDR3 protein: CASSFGLAGAPETQYF; CDR3 DNA: TGTGCCAGCAGCTTTGGACTAGCGGGAGCACCAGAGACCCAGTACTTC
clone size: .; D gene: TRBD1; V gene: TRBV7-9; J gene: TRBJ1-1; CDR3 protein: CASSFLQGANTEAFF; CDR3 DNA: TGTGCCAGCAGCTTCTTGCAGGGGGCGAACACTGAAGCTTTCTTT
clone size: .; D gene: TRBD1; V gene: TRBV28; J gene: TRBJ1-2; CDR3 protein: CASSLKGQAGVGPYGYTF; CDR3 DNA: TGTGCCAGCAGTTTAAAGGGACAGGCTGGGGTGGGCCCCTATGGCTACACCTTC
clone size: .; D gene: .; V gene: TRBV15; J gene: TRBJ2-7; CDR3 protein: CATSLQAGLGYEQYF; CDR3 DNA: TGTGCCACCAGCCTCCAGGCGGGCCTGGGCTACGAGCAGTACTTC
clone size: .; D gene: TRBD2; V gene: TRBV6-4; J gene: TRBJ2-1; CDR3 protein: CASTSPGERRGSSVRNEQFF; CDR3 DNA: TGTGCCAGCACCTCCCCCGGGGAGCGGCGGGGGAGCTCGGTTCGCAATGAGCAGTTCTTC
clone size: .; D gene: .; V gene: TRBV5-1; J gene: TRBJ2-4; CDR3 protein: CASSLKMDRRTNIQYF; CDR3 DNA: TGCGCCAGCAGCTTGAAGATGGACCGGAGGACGAACATTCAGTACTTC
clone size: .; D gene: .; V gene: TRBV6-5; J gene: TRBJ2-1; CDR3 protein: CASSYSIQGSDEQFF; CDR3 DNA: TGTGCCAGCAGTTACTCGATCCAAGGTTCCGATGAGCAGTTCTTC
clone size: .; D gene: TRBD2; V gene: TRBV25-1; J gene: TRBJ2-5; CDR3 protein: CASSEMAGGPRETQYF; CDR3 DNA: TGTGCCAGCAGTGAGATGGCGGGGGGCCCCCGGGAGACCCAGTACTTC
clone size: .; D gene: .; V gene: TRBV7-9; J gene: TRBJ1-2; CDR3 protein: CASSPITENYGYTF; CDR3 DNA: TGTGCCAGCAGCCCTATAACGGAGAACTATGGCTACACCTTC
clone size: .; D gene: TRBD2; V gene: TRBV27; J gene: TRBJ2-6; CDR3 protein: CASSYIGTTGANVLTF; CDR3 DNA: TGTGCCAGCAGCTATATCGGGACTACTGGGGCCAACGTCCTGACTTTC
clone size: .; D gene: .; V gene: TRBV10-2; J gene: TRBJ1-2; CDR3 protein: CASSLSGGYTF; CDR3 DNA: TGCGCCAGCAGTTTGAGTGGGGGCTACACCTTC
clone size: .; D gene: TRBD2; V gene: TRBV7-9; J gene: TRBJ2-1; CDR3 protein: CASSSPSSGSSYNEQFF; CDR3 DNA: TGTGCCAGCAGCTCCCCGTCTAGCGGGAGCTCCTACAATGAGCAGTTCTTC
clone size: .; D gene: TRBD2; V gene: TRBV7-8; J gene: TRBJ2-3; CDR3 protein: CASSLDLSSGASTDTQYF; CDR3 DNA: TGTGCCAGCAGCTTAGATTTGTCTAGCGGGGCTAGCACAGATACGCAGTATTTT
clone size: .; D gene: .; V gene: TRBV5-1; J gene: TRBJ2-1; CDR3 protein: CASSLARGPEGGYYNEQFF; CDR3 DNA: TGCGCCAGCAGCTTGGCCCGCGGCCCGGAGGGCGGATATTACAATGAGCAGTTCTTC
clone size: .; D gene: TRBD2; V gene: TRBV7-8; J gene: TRBJ2-1; CDR3 protein: CASSPRLAGGPSSYNEQFF; CDR3 DNA: TGTGCCAGCAGCCCCCGACTAGCGGGAGGCCCAAGCTCCTACAATGAGCAGTTCTTC
clone size: .; D gene: TRBD2; V gene: TRBV9; J gene: TRBJ2-5; CDR3 protein: CASSLIAGGRQETQYF; CDR3 DNA: TGTGCCAGCAGCCTCATAGCGGGAGGGCGTCAAGAGACCCAGTACTTC
clone size: few; D gene: .; V gene: TRBV5-5; J gene: TRBJ1-2; CDR3 protein: CASRGDIDYGYTF; CDR3 DNA: TGTGCCAGCAGGGGGGACATTGACTATGGCTACACCTTC
clone size: .; D gene: .; V gene: TRBV9; J gene: TRBJ1-1; CDR3 protein: CASSVAAGLGTEAFF; CDR3 DNA: TGTGCCAGCAGCGTAGCTGCAGGGCTTGGCACTGAAGCTTTCTTT
clone size: .; D gene: .; V gene: TRBV6-5; J gene: TRBJ2-2; CDR3 protein: CASSRAANTGELFF; CDR3 DNA: TGTGCCAGCAGTAGGGCCGCGAACACCGGGGAGCTGTTTTTT